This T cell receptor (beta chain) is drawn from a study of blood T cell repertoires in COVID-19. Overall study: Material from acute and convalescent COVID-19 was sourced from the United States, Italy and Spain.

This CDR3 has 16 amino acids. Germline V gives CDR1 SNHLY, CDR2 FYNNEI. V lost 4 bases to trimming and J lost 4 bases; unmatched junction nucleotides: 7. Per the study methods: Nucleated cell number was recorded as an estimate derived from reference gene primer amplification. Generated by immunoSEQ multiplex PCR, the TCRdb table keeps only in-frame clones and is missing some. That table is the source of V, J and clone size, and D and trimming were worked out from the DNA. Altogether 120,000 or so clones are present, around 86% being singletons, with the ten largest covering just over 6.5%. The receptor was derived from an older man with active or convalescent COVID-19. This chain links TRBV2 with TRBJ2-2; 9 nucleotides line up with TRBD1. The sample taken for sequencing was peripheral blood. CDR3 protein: CASSVRDRVVTGELFF. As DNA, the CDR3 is TGTGCCAGCAGTGTCCGGGACAGGGTTGTCACCGGGGAGCTGTTTTTT.